The rows below give T cell receptor beta chains drawn from one sample of a study of T cells in Graves' hyperthyroidism and ophthalmopathy. Each CDR3 protein is one row after TCRdb ran MiXCR on the multiplex PCR reads. Seen here are 600,000 to 800,000 distinct CDR3 sequences, just over 35% observed once, and the top ten hold around 31%. Sequences were obtained from blood. Receptors originate from a woman aged 35 to 49 with Graves' hyperthyroidism. Each CDR3 is given with its conserved first and last residue. A D gene is named only where the DNA matches it firmly. Clone size is shown for a subset of rows, as once, few, many or a class of expanded clone.

J,D,size,V,CDR3,DNA
TRBJ1-4,.,many,TRBV5-8,CASSLGAGATNEKLFF,TGTGCCAGCAGCTTGGGGGCGGGAGCCACTAATGAAAAACTGTTTTTT
TRBJ1-6,.,many,TRBV10-3,CAISESGGAEVDNSPLHF,TGTGCCATCAGTGAGTCGGGGGGCGCGGAGGTCGATAATTCACCCCTCCACTTT
TRBJ1-5,TRBD1,few,TRBV6-5,CASSDGDRDPYSNQPQHF,TGTGCCAGCAGTGATGGGGACAGGGATCCCTATAGCAATCAGCCCCAGCATTTT
TRBJ2-3,.,few,TRBV29-1,CSVVDTSSTFSTDTQYF,TGCAGCGTTGTTGACACCTCCTCGACTTTTAGCACAGATACGCAGTATTTT
TRBJ1-5,.,many,TRBV7-2,CASSQGTGNQPQHF,TGTGCCAGCAGCCAGGGGACGGGCAATCAGCCCCAGCATTTT
TRBJ1-2,.,.,TRBV19,CASSIASGTRTLNYGYTF,TGTGCCAGTAGTATCGCGTCAGGGACACGTACATTAAACTATGGCTACACCTTC
TRBJ2-3,.,few,TRBV7-3,CASSLSTDADTQYF,TGTGCCAGCAGCTTATCCACGGACGCAGATACGCAGTATTTT
TRBJ2-7,.,.,TRBV20-1,CSASHRPYEQYF,TGCAGTGCTAGCCATAGGCCCTACGAGCAGTACTTC
TRBJ1-2,.,many,TRBV20-1,CSARGAARGYGYTF,TGCAGTGCTAGGGGAGCGGCCCGAGGATACGGCTACACCTTC
TRBJ1-4,.,.,TRBV11-2,CASSRQLGRDEKLFF,TGTGCCAGCAGCCGCCAGCTGGGGAGGGATGAAAAACTGTTTTTT
TRBJ1-1,.,.,TRBV12-3/TRBV12-4,CASSATRAGGTEAFF,TGTGCCAGCAGCGCGACCAGGGCCGGAGGGACTGAAGCTTTCTTT
TRBJ1-1,.,many,TRBV10-3,CAISESGSGTEAFF,TGTGCCATCAGTGAGTCGGGGAGCGGCACTGAAGCTTTCTTT
TRBJ1-2,.,.,TRBV6-1,CASSRDEALYGYTF,TGTGCCAGCAGCCGGGACGAGGCTTTGTATGGCTACACCTTC
TRBJ1-2,.,.,TRBV9,CASSLDRDSSYYGYTF,TGTGCCAGCAGCTTAGATCGCGATTCGAGCTACTATGGCTACACCTTC
TRBJ1-2,.,many,TRBV20-1,CSASSTVYGYTF,TGCAGTGCTAGTAGTACAGTCTATGGCTACACCTTC
TRBJ2-7,.,many,TRBV7-9,CASTLGEVYEQYF,TGTGCCAGCACCCTCGGGGAAGTCTACGAGCAGTACTTC
TRBJ1-2,TRBD1,few,TRBV19,CASSMVQGAKGNYGYTF,TGTGCCAGTAGTATGGTCCAGGGGGCGAAAGGAAACTATGGCTACACCTTC
TRBJ1-5,.,.,TRBV10-3,CAITGQKNQPQHF,TGTGCCATCACCGGACAGAAAAATCAGCCCCAGCATTTT
TRBJ1-5,TRBD1,.,TRBV15,CATSRGQGDYSNQPQHF,TGTGCCACCAGCAGAGGACAGGGAGACTATAGCAATCAGCCCCAGCATTTT
TRBJ2-5,.,once,TRBV6-1,CASTPFPGPRQTQYF,TGTGCCAGCACCCCATTCCCAGGGCCCCGGCAGACCCAGTACTTC
TRBJ1-2,.,.,TRBV12-3/TRBV12-4,CASSFREGIAYGYTF,TGTGCCAGCAGTTTCCGGGAGGGGATCGCCTATGGCTACACCTTC
TRBJ1-6,TRBD1,many,TRBV12-3/TRBV12-4,CASSIRTGGNSPLHF,TGTGCCAGCAGTATCCGGACAGGCGGGAATTCACCCCTCCACTTT
TRBJ1-1,.,few,TRBV5-8,CASSRGINTEAFF,TGTGCCAGCAGTCGGGGAATTAACACTGAAGCTTTCTTT
TRBJ1-2,.,few,TRBV7-2,CASSSDSLEYGYTF,TGTGCCAGCAGCTCGGATAGCCTAGAGTATGGCTACACCTTC
TRBJ2-3,TRBD2,many,TRBV7-9,CATLVREADTQYF,TGTGCCACCCTCGTGCGGGAGGCAGATACGCAGTATTTT
TRBJ1-1,TRBD1,many,TRBV25-1,CASSGLTGGTEAFF,TGTGCCAGCAGTGGCTTGACAGGGGGCACTGAAGCTTTCTTT
TRBJ2-5,.,.,TRBV7-2,CPSSQPRAGGQETQYF,TGTCCCAGCAGCCAACCCAGAGCTGGCGGTCAAGAGACCCAGTACTTC
TRBJ2-1,TRBD2,.,TRBV24-1,CATSASGRRIDEQFF,TGTGCCACCAGTGCTAGCGGGAGGAGGATCGATGAGCAGTTCTTC
TRBJ1-2,.,many,TRBV13,CASSSRMGYTF,TGTGCCAGCAGCTCGCGGATGGGCTACACCTTC
TRBJ1-2,.,.,TRBV5-1,CASSSAQDPNYGYTF,TGTGCCAGCAGCTCTGCCCAGGACCCTAACTATGGCTACACCTTC
TRBJ2-7,.,many,TRBV24-1,CATSDEKYEQYF,TGTGCCACCAGCGATGAAAAATACGAGCAGTACTTC
TRBJ1-1,.,many,TRBV7-9,CASSLDPNTEAFF,TGTGCCAGCAGCTTAGATCCGAACACTGAAGCTTTCTTT
TRBJ1-3,.,.,TRBV4-1,CASSQGTLGNTIYF,TGCGCCAGCAGCCAGGGGACCTTGGGAAACACCATATATTTT
TRBJ2-1,TRBD2,.,TRBV2,CASRAGSGRGNEQFF,TGTGCCAGCAGGGCCGGCAGCGGGAGAGGAAATGAGCAGTTCTTC
TRBJ1-6,.,many,TRBV7-9,CASSSTGVESPLHF,TGTGCCAGCAGCTCGACAGGAGTTGAGTCACCCCTCCACTTT
TRBJ1-2,.,few,TRBV28,CASSPQRDYGYTF,TGTGCCAGCAGTCCCCAGAGGGACTATGGCTACACCTTC
TRBJ2-5,.,.,TRBV6-5,CASSYSTAIQETQYF,TGTGCCAGCAGTTACTCGACTGCCATTCAAGAGACCCAGTACTTC
TRBJ1-3,.,many,TRBV13,CASSYRGAAGNTIYF,TGTGCCAGCAGCTATAGGGGGGCAGCTGGAAACACCATATATTTT
TRBJ2-2,.,many,TRBV7-8,CASSPRGRERVGELFF,TGTGCCAGCAGCCCGAGGGGCAGGGAAAGGGTCGGGGAGCTGTTTTTT
TRBJ2-7,.,.,TRBV14,CASSQVEGKQYF,TGTGCCAGCAGCCAAGTGGAGGGAAAGCAGTACTTC
TRBJ1-6,TRBD1,.,TRBV7-9,CASSLGQGVELNSPLHF,TGTGCCAGCAGCTTAGGACAGGGGGTGGAACTCAATTCACCCCTCCACTTT
TRBJ2-7,TRBD2,.,TRBV9,CASSVGAGAVNEQYF,TGTGCCAGCAGCGTAGGCGCGGGAGCAGTCAATGAGCAGTACTTC
TRBJ1-4,TRBD1,many,TRBV11-2,CASSLDWGTANEKLFF,TGTGCCAGCAGCTTAGATTGGGGGACAGCTAATGAAAAACTGTTTTTT
TRBJ1-5,.,.,TRBV6-1,CASSDPPKGNQPQHF,TGTGCCAGCAGTGACCCTCCTAAGGGCAATCAGCCCCAGCATTTT
TRBJ2-5,TRBD1,.,TRBV7-2,CASSDRVTETQHF,TGTGCCAGCAGTGACAGGGTTACGGAGACCCAGCACTTC
TRBJ2-5,TRBD2,.,TRBV10-3,CASSNRLAQETQYF,TGTGCCAGCAGTAATCGACTAGCCCAAGAGACCCAGTACTTC
TRBJ1-6,.,many,TRBV5-8,CASTGDFSPLHF,TGTGCCAGCACCGGGGACTTTTCACCCCTCCACTTT
TRBJ1-3,.,many,TRBV10-3,CAISSFSGNTIYF,TGTGCCATCAGCAGTTTCTCTGGAAACACCATATATTTT
TRBJ2-7,.,many,TRBV20-1,CSAPGRLSYEQYF,TGCAGTGCTCCAGGACGTTTGTCCTACGAGCAGTACTTC
TRBJ1-4,.,.,TRBV5-1,CASSWAGTTNEKLFF,TGCGCCAGCAGCTGGGCAGGGACAACTAATGAAAAACTGTTTTTT
TRBJ2-7,.,.,TRBV20-1,CSAPLTYEQYF,TGCAGTGCTCCTCTGACCTACGAGCAGTACTTC
TRBJ1-1,.,.,TRBV5-1,CASSLGQSMNTEAFF,TGCGCCAGCAGCCTAGGACAGAGCATGAACACTGAAGCTTTCTTT
TRBJ2-5,.,.,TRBV24-1,CASSLHAAEGPETQYF,TGTGCCAGCAGTTTACATGCGGCGGAGGGCCCGGAGACCCAGTACTTC
TRBJ1-4,.,many,TRBV2,CASSRAEKLFF,TGTGCCAGCAGTCGGGCTGAAAAACTGTTTTTT
TRBJ1-4,.,.,TRBV12-3/TRBV12-4,CASSITGSEKLFF,TGTGCCAGCAGTATAACAGGGTCTGAAAAACTGTTTTTT
TRBJ2-7,TRBD1,.,TRBV5-1,CASSPGQGKQYF,TGCGCCAGCAGCCCCGGACAGGGGAAGCAGTACTTC
TRBJ2-6,TRBD1,.,TRBV19,CASSIIGTGSSGANVLTF,TGTGCCAGTAGTATAATTGGGACAGGTAGCTCGGGGGCCAACGTCCTGACTTTC
TRBJ1-4,.,.,TRBV14,CASSPAYFGQGKLFF,TGTGCCAGCAGCCCTGCCTATTTCGGACAAGGAAAACTGTTTTTT
TRBJ2-2,.,.,TRBV6-1,CASGLRGEQFF,TGTGCCAGCGGGCTCAGGGGGGAGCAGTTTTTT
TRBJ1-4,TRBD1,.,TRBV7-2,CASSWRDSEKLFF,TGTGCCAGCAGCTGGCGGGACAGCGAAAAACTGTTTTTT